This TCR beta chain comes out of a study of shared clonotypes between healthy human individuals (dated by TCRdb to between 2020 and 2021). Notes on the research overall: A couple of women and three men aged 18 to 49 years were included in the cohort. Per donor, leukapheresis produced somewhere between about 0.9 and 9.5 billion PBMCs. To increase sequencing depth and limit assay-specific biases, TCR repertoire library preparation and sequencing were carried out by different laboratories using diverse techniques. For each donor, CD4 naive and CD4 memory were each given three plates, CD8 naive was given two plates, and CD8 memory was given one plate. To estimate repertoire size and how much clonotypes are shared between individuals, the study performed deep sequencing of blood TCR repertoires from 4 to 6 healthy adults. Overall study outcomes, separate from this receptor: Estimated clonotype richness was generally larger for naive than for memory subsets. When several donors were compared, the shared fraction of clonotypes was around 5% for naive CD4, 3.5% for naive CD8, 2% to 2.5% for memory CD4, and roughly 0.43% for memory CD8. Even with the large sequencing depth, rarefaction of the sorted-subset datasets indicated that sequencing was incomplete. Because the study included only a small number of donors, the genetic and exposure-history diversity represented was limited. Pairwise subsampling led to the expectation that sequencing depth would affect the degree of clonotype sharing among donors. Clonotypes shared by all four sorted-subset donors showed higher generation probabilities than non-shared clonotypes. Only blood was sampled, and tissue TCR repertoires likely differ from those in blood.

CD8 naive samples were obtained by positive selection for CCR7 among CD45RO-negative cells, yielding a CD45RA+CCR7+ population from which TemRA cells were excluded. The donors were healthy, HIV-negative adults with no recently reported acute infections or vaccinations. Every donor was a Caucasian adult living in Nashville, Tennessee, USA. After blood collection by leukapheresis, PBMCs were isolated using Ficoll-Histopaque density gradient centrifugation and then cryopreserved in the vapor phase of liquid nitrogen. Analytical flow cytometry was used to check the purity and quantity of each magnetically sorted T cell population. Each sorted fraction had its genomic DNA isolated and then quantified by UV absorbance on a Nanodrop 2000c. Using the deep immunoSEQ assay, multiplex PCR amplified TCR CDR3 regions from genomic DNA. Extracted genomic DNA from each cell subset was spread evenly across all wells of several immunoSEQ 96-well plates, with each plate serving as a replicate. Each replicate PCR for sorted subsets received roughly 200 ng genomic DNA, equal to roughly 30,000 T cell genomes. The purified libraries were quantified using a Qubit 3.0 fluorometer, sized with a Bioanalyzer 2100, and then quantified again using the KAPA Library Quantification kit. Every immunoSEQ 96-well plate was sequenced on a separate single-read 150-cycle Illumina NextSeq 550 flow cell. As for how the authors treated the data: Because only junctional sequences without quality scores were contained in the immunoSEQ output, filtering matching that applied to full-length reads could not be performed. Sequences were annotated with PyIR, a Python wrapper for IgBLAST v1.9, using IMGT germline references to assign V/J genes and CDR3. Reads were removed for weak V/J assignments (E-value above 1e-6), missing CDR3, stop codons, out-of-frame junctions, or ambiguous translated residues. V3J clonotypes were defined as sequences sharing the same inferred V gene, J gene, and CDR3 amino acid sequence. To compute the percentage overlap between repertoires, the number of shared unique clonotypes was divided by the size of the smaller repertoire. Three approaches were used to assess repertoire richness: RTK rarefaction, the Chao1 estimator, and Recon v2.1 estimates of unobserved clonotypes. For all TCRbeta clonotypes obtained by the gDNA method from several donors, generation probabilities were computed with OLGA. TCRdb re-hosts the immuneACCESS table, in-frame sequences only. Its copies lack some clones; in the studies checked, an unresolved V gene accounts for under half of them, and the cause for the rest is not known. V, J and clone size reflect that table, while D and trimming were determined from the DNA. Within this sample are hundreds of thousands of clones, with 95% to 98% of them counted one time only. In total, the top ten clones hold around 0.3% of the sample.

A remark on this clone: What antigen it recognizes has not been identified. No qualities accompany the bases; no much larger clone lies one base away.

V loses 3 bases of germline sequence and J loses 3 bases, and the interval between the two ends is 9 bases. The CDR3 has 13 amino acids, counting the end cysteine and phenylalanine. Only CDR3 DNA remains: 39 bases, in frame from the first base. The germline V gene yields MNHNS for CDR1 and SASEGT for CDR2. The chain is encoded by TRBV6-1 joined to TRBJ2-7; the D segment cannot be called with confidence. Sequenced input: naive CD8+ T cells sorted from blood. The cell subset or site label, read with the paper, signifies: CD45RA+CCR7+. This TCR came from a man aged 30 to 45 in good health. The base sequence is TGTGCCAGCAGTGAGATCAAAAACTACGAGCAGTACTTC. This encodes CASSEIKNYEQYF.